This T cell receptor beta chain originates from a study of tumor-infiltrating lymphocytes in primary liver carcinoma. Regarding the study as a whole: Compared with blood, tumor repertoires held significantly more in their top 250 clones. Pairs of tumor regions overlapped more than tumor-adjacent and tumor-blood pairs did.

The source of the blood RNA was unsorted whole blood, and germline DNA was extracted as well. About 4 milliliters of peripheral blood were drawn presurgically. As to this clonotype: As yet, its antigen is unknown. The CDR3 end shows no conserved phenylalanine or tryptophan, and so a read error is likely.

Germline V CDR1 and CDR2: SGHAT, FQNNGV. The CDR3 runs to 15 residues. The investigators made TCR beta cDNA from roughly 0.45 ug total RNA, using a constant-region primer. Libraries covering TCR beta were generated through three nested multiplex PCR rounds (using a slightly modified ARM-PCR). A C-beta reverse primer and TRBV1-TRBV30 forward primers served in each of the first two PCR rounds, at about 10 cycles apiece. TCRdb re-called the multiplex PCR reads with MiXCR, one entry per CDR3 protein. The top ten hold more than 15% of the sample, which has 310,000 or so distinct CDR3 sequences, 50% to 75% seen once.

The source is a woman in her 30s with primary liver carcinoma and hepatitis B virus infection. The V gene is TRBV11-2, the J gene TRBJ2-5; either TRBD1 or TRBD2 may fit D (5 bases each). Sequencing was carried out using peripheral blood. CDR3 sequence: CVSSLVGGEGRTQYI. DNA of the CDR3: TGTGTCAGCAGCTTAGTTGGGGGAGAGGGCAGGACCCAGTACATC.